These 21 T cell receptor beta chains share one sample of origin, sequenced in a study of blood T cell repertoires in COVID-19 (TCRdb year 2020). The protocol used for the library was the immunoSEQ multiplex PCR assay. TCRdb mirrors the immuneACCESS table, restricted to in-frame sequences. Some clones are absent from its copies; in checked studies, under half trace to an unresolved V gene, and the reason for the others is unknown. In all, the sample holds 250,000 to 400,000 clones, and roughly nine tenths of those were seen once. Roughly 5.2% of the sample is in the top ten clones. Source material: PBMCs or T cells enriched from blood (not recorded which). These receptors originate from a man between 60 and 70 years old who had recovered from COVID-19.

J is TRBJ2-4 and V is TRBV28; maybe TRBD2 (6 bases). The CDR3 consists of 17 residues. Germline loops: CDR1 MDHEN, CDR2 SYDVKM. V was cut by 4 bases and J by 1 base, with 17 bases left in between. CDR3 bases: TGTGCCAGCAGTTCCCCCCCGGGGGTCTCGGCCAAAAACATTCAGTACTTC. Its translation is CASSSPPGVSAKNIQYF.

The chain is built from TRBV5-6 and TRBJ1-5; 8 bases are shared with TRBD1. CDR1 and CDR2 (germline): SGHDT, YYEEEE. This CDR3 contains 15 residues. The V gene end was trimmed by 1 base and the J gene end by 8 bases; junction bases not matched to a gene: 8. The CDR3 spells CASSLLSGGGEPQHF. CDR3 DNA: TGTGCCAGCAGCTTGCTTTCAGGGGGCGGGGAGCCCCAGCATTTT.

The chain is built from TRBV21-1 and TRBJ2-7; whether TRBD2, the table's D call, matches the DNA was not checked. TRBV21-1 is a pseudogene locus. This CDR3 contains 14 residues. CDR3 sequence reads: CAIPGTLFSYEQYF. The CDR3 DNA is TGTGCCATACCCGGGACTCTATTCTCCTACGAGCAGTACTTC.

This clone was seen once. The rearrangement uses TRBV28 and TRBJ2-3, with TRBD2 matching over 9 bases. The CDR3 covers 17 residues. V shed 2 bases, J shed 2 bases, and the junction held 8 bases outside the gene matches. In germline, CDR1 is MDHEN, CDR2 SYDVKM. The CDR3 here is CASSLAGLAPYTDTQYF. The CDR3 region has the DNA TGTGCCAGCAGTTTAGCTGGACTAGCGCCTTACACAGATACGCAGTATTTT.

The V gene is TRBV28, the J gene TRBJ2-7, with 10 bases that match TRBD1. Losses at the gene ends were 7 bases for V and 2 bases for J; bases not matched to a gene: 17. This CDR3 region has 18 residues. The germline CDR1 and CDR2 sequences are MDHEN and SYDVKM. The CDR3 reads CASKRDRGVVGTTYEQYF. In DNA, the CDR3 is TGTGCCAGCAAAAGGGACAGGGGCGTTGTGGGAACCACCTACGAGCAGTACTTC.

The genes are TRBV5-1 and TRBJ2-5; 7 nucleotides match TRBD2. Germline-derived CDR1 and CDR2 are SGHRS and YFSETQ. This CDR3 contains 16 residues. V was clipped by 2 bases and J by 5 bases; unmatched bases: 12. CDR3 sequence reads: CASSFTPGRADETQYF. CDR3 nucleotides: TGCGCCAGCAGCTTCACTCCAGGGAGGGCTGACGAGACCCAGTACTTC.

This chain connects TRBV6-2 or TRBV6-3 to TRBJ1-1; possibly TRBD1 for D (5 bases). This CDR3 contains 13 residues. V dropped 2 bases and J dropped 8 bases, with 12 bases sitting between them. Germline loops: CDR1 MNHEY, CDR2 SVGEGT. The CDR3 region is CASSYRSGAEAFF. The CDR3 DNA follows: TGTGCCAGCAGTTACCGGTCTGGGGCAGAAGCTTTCTTT.

The gene calls are TRBV7-6 and TRBJ2-1; TRBD2 matches at 9 bases. The CDR3 is made up of 16 amino acids. CDR1 is SGHVS, CDR2 FNYEAQ, per germline. J was trimmed by 3 bases and V by 5 bases; bases with no gene match: 8. Here the CDR3 DNA reads TGTGCCAGCAGCCCTGGCGGGGGGGAACTCTACAATGAGCAGTTCTTC. This translates into CASSPGGGELYNEQFF.

The chain is built from TRBV19 and TRBJ2-5; D ambiguous. Between the trimmed V and J ends, which lost 1 base and 1 base, there was a span of 7 bases. The length of the CDR3 is 14 residues. Germline V gives CDR1 LNHDA, CDR2 SQIVND (reference sequence). The CDR3 loop is CASSIVHSQETQYF. Here the CDR3 DNA reads TGTGCCAGTAGTATAGTACACAGCCAAGAGACCCAGTACTTC.

The gene calls are TRBV29-1 and TRBJ1-4, with TRBD1 identical over 9 bases. The CDR3 has 12 amino acids. Germline V gives CDR1 SQVTM, CDR2 ANQGSEA. V lost 7 bases and J lost 8; bases outside the gene matches: 5. DNA of the CDR3: TGCAGCGCTTCCGGGACAGGGGAAAAACTGTTTTTT. This translates into CSASGTGEKLFF.

The chain combines TRBV4-3 with TRBJ2-2, with D perhaps TRBD1 (5 bases). Germline V CDR1 and CDR2: LGHNA, YSLEER. V gave up 5 bases and J gave up 4 bases, with 17 bases separating them. The CDR3 covers 16 residues. This chain's CDR3 is CASSTGVAYGTGELFF. Written as DNA, the CDR3 is TGCGCCAGCAGCACAGGTGTGGCTTACGGCACCGGGGAGCTGTTTTTT.

This clone turned up a few times. CDR3 region: CASSRTSSSTDTQYF. CDR3 DNA: TGCGCCAGCAGCAGGACTAGCTCTAGCACAGATACGCAGTATTTT. The chain has TRBV10-1 and TRBJ2-3, with TRBD2 identical over 8 bases. After removal of 6 bases from V and 0 bases from J, the junction contained 5 bases not matched to a gene. This CDR3 has 15 residues. Germline values: CDR1 WNHNN, CDR2 SYGVQD (reference sequence).

The chain carries TRBV7-2 and TRBJ1-1, with D uncertain. This CDR3 comprises 14 residues. From germline, CDR1 is SGHTA and CDR2 FQGNSA. V gave up 4 bases and J gave up 6 bases, with 15 bases separating them. CDR3 loop: CASSSRPERAEAFF. The CDR3, as DNA: TGTGCCAGCAGCTCCAGACCTGAGCGCGCTGAAGCTTTCTTT.

This clone was seen only a few times. The chain combines TRBV27 with TRBJ1-2; D possibly corresponds to TRBD1 (6 bases). Germline CDR1 reads MNHEY; CDR2 reads SMNVEV (reference sequence). V was cut by 4 bases and J by 5 bases, with 14 bases left in between. This CDR3 has 14 amino acids. CDR3: CASSSLQGWYGYTF. The CDR3 coding sequence is TGTGCCAGCAGTTCACTACAGGGTTGGTATGGCTACACCTTC.

This rearrangement joins TRBV28 to TRBJ1-2; D not certain. The CDR3 runs 13 residues. Germline CDR1 and CDR2: MDHEN and SYDVKM. V lost 6 bases and J 4 bases, leaving 12 bases between the germline ends. Here the CDR3 reads CASSLDTFYGYTF. As DNA, the CDR3 is TGTGCCAGCAGCCTCGACACTTTCTATGGCTACACCTTC.

This rearrangement joins TRBV5-6 to TRBJ2-3; 9 bases agree with TRBD2. CDR3 length equals 15 residues. V was pared by 4 bases and J by 0 bases, with 3 bases of the junction left unmatched. The germline gives CDR1 SGHDT, CDR2 YYEEEE. DNA for the CDR3: TGTGCCAGCAGCCCAGCGGGGGGTAGCACAGATACGCAGTATTTT. The encoded protein is CASSPAGGSTDTQYF.

This chain connects TRBV11-2 to TRBJ2-1, with 7 bases aligning to TRBD1. Trimming took 4 bases from V and 7 from J; bases not matched to a gene: 4. The length of the CDR3 is 13 residues. The germline CDR1 and CDR2 sequences are SGHAT and FQNNGV. CDR3 coding DNA: TGTGCCAGCAGCTCGGGACAGTTGAATGAGCAGTTCTTC. Protein sequence: CASSSGQLNEQFF.

The V gene is TRBV28, the J gene TRBJ2-2; TRBD1 agrees at 9 bases. With 11 bases clipped from V and 7 bases from J, the junction kept 17 bases outside the gene matches. Germline V gene lookup returns CDR1 MDHEN and CDR2 SYDVKM. The CDR3 is 16 residues long. Written as DNA, the CDR3 is TGTGCCTCCACCTCAGGGACAGGGAGATGGGGCGGGGAGCTGTTTTTT. Translating it yields CASTSGTGRWGGELFF.

The rearrangement uses TRBV29-1 and TRBJ1-1; D is unclear. The CDR3 consists of 10 residues. Germline values: CDR1 SQVTM, CDR2 ANQGSEA. CDR3 loop: CSAQRGEAFF. As DNA, the CDR3 is TGCAGTGCCCAGCGGGGAGAAGCTTTCTTT. The full variable domain, rest sourced from reference TRBV29-1 and TRBJ1-1, is SAVISQKPSRDICQRGTSLTIQCQVDSQVTMMFWYRQQPGQSLTLIATANQGSEATYESGFVIDKFPISRPNLTFSTLTVSNMSPEDSSIYLCSAQRGEAFFGQGTRLTVV.

This chain uses TRBV9 with TRBJ1-2; 9 bases are shared with TRBD1. V shed 3 bases and J 3 bases; nucleotides not matched to a gene: 9. CDR1 and CDR2 from the germline V gene are SGDLS and YYNGEE. The CDR3 length is 16 residues. The DNA for the CDR3 is TGTGCCAGCAGCGAACCAGACAGGGGGTTACACTATGGCTACACCTTC. Its protein is CASSEPDRGLHYGYTF.

The J gene is TRBJ1-5, the V gene TRBV18; 7 positions match TRBD1. This CDR3 is 13 amino acids long. Germline values: CDR1 KGHSH, CDR2 LQKENI. After removal of 4 bases from V and 7 bases from J, the junction contained 4 bases not matched to a gene. Here the CDR3 reads CASSRDSYQPQHF. DNA of the CDR3: TGTGCCAGCTCACGGGACAGCTACCAGCCCCAGCATTTT.